The clone carrying this TCR beta chain showed up many times. The antigen is undetermined. These data originate in a study of shared clonotypes between healthy human individuals. Germline V lookup: CDR1 SGHAT, CDR2 FQDESV (reference sequence). Trimming removed 1 base from V and 7 bases from J; junction bases left unmatched: 2. The CDR3 runs to 14 residues. Each cell subset's genomic DNA was divided evenly among several immunoSEQ plates. Using immunoSEQ multiplex PCR, the repertoire was profiled, and TCRdb retains in-frame clones only, with some absent. The repertoire has approximately 700,000 clones, 73% of them found once; the top ten carry 1.5% to 2%. Only Caucasian adults living in Nashville, Tennessee served as donors. Findings and caveats of the study: Few donors restricted represented genetic and exposure-history diversity. Generation probability values for non-shared clonotypes were lower than those for clonotypes shared by all four donors.

The sequence was collected from a woman aged 30 to 39 in good health. Material for sequencing was memory CD4+ T cells sorted from blood. Subset indicated: CD45RA-negative fraction. The rearrangement uses TRBV11-1 and TRBJ2-7, with 12 bases matching TRBD2. CDR3 coding DNA: TGTGCCAGCAGCTTAGGACTAGCGGGAGTGGAGCAGTACTTC. It codes for CASSLGLAGVEQYF.